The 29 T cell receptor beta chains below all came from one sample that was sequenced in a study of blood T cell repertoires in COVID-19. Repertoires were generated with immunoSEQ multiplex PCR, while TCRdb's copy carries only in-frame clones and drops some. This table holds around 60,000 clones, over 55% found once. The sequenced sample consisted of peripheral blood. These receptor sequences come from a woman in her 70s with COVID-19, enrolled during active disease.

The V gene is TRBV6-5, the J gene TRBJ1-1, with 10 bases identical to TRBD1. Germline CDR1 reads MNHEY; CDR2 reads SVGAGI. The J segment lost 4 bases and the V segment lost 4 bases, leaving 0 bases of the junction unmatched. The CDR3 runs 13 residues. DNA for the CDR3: TGTGCCAGCAGTTGGGACAGGGGCACTGAAGCTTTCTTT. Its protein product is CASSWDRGTEAFF.

CDR3 sequence (DNA): TGTGCCAGCTCACCGGACGGGAAGTACAATGAGCAGTTCTTC. Protein product: CASSPDGKYNEQFF. This chain joins TRBV18 and TRBJ2-1; tentative D call: TRBD2 (5 bases). CDR3 length: 14 amino acids. Per the germline V gene, CDR1 is KGHSH and CDR2 is LQKENI. V was shortened by 3 bases and J by 4 bases, with 10 bases between the two germline ends.

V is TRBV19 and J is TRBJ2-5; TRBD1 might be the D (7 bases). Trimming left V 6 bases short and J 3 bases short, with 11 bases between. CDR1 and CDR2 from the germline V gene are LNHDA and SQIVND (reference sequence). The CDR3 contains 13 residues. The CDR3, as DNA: TGTGCCAGTAGCAGGGGGGTTGAAGAGACCCAGTACTTC. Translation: CASSRGVEETQYF. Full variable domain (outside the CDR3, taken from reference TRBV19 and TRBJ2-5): DGGITQSPKYLFRKEGQNVTLSCEQNLNHDAMYWYRQDPGQGLRLIYYSQIVNDFQKGDIAEGYSVSREKKESFPLTVTSAQKNPTAFYLCASSRGVEETQYFGPGTRLLVL.

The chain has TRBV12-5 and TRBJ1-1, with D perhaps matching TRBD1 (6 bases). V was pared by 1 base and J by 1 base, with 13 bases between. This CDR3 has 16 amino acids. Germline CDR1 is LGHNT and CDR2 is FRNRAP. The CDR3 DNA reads TGTGCTAGTGGTTTGGGCAGGGGCGATCGGAACACTGAAGCTTTCTTT. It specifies CASGLGRGDRNTEAFF.

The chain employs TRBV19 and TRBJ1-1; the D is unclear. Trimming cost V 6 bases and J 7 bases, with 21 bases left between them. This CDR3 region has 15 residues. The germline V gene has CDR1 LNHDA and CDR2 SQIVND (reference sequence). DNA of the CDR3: TGTGCCAGTAGCCCAGTCCAGACCCCTGGGCGTGAAGCTTTCTTT. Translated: CASSPVQTPGREAFF.

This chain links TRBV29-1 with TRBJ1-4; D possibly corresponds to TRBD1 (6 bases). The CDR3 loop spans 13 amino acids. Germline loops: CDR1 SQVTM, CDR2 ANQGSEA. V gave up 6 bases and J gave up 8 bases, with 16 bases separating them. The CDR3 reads CSVGGQGGEKLFF. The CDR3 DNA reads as TGCAGCGTCGGGGGGCAAGGTGGAGAAAAACTGTTTTTT. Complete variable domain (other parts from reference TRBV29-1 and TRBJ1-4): SAVISQKPSRDICQRGTSLTIQCQVDSQVTMMFWYRQQPGQSLTLIATANQGSEATYESGFVIDKFPISRPNLTFSTLTVSNMSPEDSSIYLCSVGGQGGEKLFFGSGTQLSVL.

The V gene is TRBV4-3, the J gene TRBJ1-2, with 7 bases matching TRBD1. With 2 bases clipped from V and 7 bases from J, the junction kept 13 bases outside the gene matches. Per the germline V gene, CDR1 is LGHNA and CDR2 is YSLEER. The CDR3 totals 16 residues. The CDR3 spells CASSQTLGGGAFGYTF. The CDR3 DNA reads TGCGCCAGCAGCCAAACCTTAGGAGGGGGCGCTTTTGGCTACACCTTC.

The CDR3 is CATSRDSLAGGTGELFF. CDR3 sequence (DNA): TGTGCCACCAGCAGAGATAGCCTAGCGGGGGGCACCGGGGAGCTGTTTTTT. The chain carries TRBV15 and TRBJ2-2; 11 bases agree with TRBD2. The germline CDR1 and CDR2 sequences are LNHNV and YYDKDF (reference sequence). V gave up 0 bases and J gave up 4 bases; unmatched junction bases: 4. The CDR3 consists of 17 residues.

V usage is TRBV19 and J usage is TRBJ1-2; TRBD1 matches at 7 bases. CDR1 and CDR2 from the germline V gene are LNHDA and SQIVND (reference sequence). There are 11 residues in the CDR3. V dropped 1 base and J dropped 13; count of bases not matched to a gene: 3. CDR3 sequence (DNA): TGTGCCAGTAGTATAGCACAGGGGCCCACCTTC. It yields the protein CASSIAQGPTF.

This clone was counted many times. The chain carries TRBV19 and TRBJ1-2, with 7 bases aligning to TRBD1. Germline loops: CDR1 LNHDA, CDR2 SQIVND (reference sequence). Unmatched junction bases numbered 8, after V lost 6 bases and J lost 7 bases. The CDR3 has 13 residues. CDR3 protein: CASRTGNVGGYTF. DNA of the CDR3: TGTGCCAGTAGGACAGGGAATGTTGGTGGCTACACCTTC.

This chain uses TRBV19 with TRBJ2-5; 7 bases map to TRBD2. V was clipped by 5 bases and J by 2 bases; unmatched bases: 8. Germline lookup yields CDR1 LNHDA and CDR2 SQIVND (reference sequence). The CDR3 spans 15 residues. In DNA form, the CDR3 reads TGTGCCAGTAGTTACCTTATGGGGGGGCAAGAGACCCAGTACTTC. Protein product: CASSYLMGGQETQYF.

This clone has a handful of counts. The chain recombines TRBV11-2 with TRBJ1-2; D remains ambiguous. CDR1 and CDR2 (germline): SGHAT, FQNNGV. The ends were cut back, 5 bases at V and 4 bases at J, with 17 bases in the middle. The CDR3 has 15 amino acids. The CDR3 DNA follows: TGTGCCAGCAGCCCCTCGACCCGACTAAGCTATGGCTACACCTTC. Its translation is CASSPSTRLSYGYTF. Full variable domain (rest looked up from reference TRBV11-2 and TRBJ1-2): EAGVAQSPRYKIIEKRQSVAFWCNPISGHATLYWYQQILGQGPKLLIQFQNNGVVDDSQLPKDRFSAERLKGVDSTLKIQPAKLEDSAVYLCASSPSTRLSYGYTFGSGTRLTVV.

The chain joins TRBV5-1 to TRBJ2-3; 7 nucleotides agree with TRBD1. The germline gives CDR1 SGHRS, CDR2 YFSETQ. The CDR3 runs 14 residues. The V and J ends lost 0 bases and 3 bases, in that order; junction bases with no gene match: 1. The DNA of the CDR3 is TGCGCCAGCAGCTTGGACAGGGGAACAGATACGCAGTATTTT. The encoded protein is CASSLDRGTDTQYF.

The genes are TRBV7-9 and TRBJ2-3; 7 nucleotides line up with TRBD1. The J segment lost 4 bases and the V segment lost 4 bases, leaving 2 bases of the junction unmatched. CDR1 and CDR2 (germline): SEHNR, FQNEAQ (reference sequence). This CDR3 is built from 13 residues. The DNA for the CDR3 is TGTGCCAGCAGCTACAGGGGAGCAGATACGCAGTATTTT. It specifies CASSYRGADTQYF.

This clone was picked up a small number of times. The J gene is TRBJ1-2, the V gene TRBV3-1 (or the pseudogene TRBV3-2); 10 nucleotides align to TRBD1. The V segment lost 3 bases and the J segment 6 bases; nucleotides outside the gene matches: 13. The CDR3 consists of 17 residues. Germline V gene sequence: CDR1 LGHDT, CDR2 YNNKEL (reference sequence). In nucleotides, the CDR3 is TGTGCCAGCAGCCATGCTGGGTTGACAGGGGGCGCGCATGGCTACACCTTC. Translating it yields CASSHAGLTGGAHGYTF.

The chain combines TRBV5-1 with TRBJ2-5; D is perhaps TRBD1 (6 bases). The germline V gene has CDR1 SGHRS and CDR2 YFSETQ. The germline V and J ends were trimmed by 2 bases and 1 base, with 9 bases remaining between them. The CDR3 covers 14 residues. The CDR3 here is CASSFGGPQETQYF. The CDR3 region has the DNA TGCGCCAGCAGCTTTGGGGGCCCCCAAGAGACCCAGTACTTC.

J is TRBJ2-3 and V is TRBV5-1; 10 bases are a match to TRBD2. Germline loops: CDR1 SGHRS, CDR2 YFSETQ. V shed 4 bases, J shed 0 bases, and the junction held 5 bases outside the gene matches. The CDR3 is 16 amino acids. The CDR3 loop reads CASSPGLALSTDTQYF. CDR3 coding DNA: TGCGCCAGCAGCCCGGGACTAGCGCTCAGCACAGATACGCAGTATTTT.

The CDR3 nucleotides are TGTGCCAGCAGCCCCGGAAGGGTCGTTAGCGTACGGGGGACCGGCTACACCTTC. Translation: CASSPGRVVSVRGTGYTF. The gene calls are TRBV28 and TRBJ1-2; TRBD1 might be the D (5 bases). The CDR3 is made up of 18 amino acids. Trimming cost V 6 bases and J 8 bases, with 31 bases left between them. The germline CDR1 and CDR2 sequences are MDHEN and SYDVKM.

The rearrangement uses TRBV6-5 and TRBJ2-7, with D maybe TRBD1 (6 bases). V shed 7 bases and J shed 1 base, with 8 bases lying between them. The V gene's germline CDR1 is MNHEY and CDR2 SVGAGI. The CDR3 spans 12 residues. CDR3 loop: CASTDRSYEQYV. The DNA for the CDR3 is TGTGCCAGCACCGACAGGTCCTACGAGCAGTACGTC.

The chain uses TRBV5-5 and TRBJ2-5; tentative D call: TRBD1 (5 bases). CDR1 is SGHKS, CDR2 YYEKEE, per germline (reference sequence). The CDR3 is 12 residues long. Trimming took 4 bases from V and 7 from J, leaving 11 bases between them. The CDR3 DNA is TGTGCCAGCAGCCTTTTGCAGGGGACCCAGTACTTC. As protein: CASSLLQGTQYF.

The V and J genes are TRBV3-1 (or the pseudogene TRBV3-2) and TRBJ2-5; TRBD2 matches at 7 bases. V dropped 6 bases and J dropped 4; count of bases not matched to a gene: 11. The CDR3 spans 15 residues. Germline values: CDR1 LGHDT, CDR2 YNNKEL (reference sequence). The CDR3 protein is CASSRGRSGGETQYF. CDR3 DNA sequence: TGTGCCAGCAGTCGTGGGCGGTCGGGGGGAGAGACCCAGTACTTC.

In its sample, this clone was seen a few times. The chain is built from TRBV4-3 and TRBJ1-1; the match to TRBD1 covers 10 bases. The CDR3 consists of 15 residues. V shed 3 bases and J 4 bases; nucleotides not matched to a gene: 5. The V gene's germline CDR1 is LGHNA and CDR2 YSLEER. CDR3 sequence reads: CASSHVGDRGTEAFF. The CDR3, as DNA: TGCGCCAGCAGCCACGTCGGGGACAGGGGCACTGAAGCTTTCTTT.

The CDR3 DNA is TGTGCCAGCAGCCAAGGGGGCAGGGGGATCGTAGGAGGCTACACCTTC. Its translation: CASSQGGRGIVGGYTF. The genes are TRBV4-2 and TRBJ1-2; TRBD1 agrees at 7 bases. The CDR3 is 16 amino acids. With 1 base clipped from V and 8 bases from J, the junction kept 13 bases outside the gene matches. CDR1 LGHNA and CDR2 YNFKEQ come from the germline V gene.

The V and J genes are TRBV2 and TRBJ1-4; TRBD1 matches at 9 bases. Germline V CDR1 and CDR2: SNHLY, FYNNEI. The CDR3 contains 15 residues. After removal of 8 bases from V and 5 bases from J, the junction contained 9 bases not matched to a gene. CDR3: CASGTSTGGNEKLFF. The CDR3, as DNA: TGTGCCAGCGGAACATCGACAGGGGGGAATGAAAAACTGTTTTTT.

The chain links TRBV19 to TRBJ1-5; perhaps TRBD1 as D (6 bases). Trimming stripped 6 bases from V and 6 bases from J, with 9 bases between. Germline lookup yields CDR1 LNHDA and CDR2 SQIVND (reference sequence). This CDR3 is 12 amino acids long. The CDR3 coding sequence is TGTGCCAGTAGGGACAGCGGTCAGCCCCAGCATTTT. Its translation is CASRDSGQPQHF.

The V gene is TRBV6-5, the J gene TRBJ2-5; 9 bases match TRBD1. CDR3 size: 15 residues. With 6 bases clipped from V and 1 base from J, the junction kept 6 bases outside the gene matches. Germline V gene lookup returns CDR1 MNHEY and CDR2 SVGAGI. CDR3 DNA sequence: TGTGCCAGCAGACGGGACAGGGTGGGCCAAGAGACCCAGTACTTC. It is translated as CASRRDRVGQETQYF.

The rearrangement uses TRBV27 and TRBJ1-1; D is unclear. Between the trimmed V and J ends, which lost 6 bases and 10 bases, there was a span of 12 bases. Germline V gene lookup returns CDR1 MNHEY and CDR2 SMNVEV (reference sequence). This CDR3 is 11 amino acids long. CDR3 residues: CASRGGWRAFF. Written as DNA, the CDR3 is TGTGCCAGCAGAGGAGGGTGGCGAGCTTTCTTT.

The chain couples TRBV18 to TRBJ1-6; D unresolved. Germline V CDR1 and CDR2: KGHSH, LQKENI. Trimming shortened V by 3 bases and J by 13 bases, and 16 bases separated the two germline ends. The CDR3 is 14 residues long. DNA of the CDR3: TGTGCCAGCTCACCTGGCCGGGGTATAGAGCCCCTCCACTTT. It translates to CASSPGRGIEPLHF.

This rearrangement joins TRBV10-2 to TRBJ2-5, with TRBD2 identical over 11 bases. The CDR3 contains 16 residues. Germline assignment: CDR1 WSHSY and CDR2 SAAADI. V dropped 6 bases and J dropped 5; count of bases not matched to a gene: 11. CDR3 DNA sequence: TGCGCCAGCAGAGGGATTAGCGGGAGGGGTGGCGAGACCCAGTACTTC. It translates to CASRGISGRGGETQYF.